This record looks at one T cell receptor beta chain sequence and its context. TCRdb's table, derived via immunoSEQ multiplex PCR, lists solely in-frame clones and lacks some. This sample carries 25,000 to 30,000 clones, around 90% of them seen once, and the ten largest clones take roughly 0.58%. The data were obtained in a study of T cell changes during pregnancy in multiple sclerosis. Germline V gene sequence: CDR1 SGHNT, CDR2 YENEEA. The CDR3 spans 15 residues. The V gene end was trimmed by 5 bases and the J gene end by 4 bases; junction bases not matched to a gene: 7. The clonotype comes from a female donor in good health, enrolled as a control in a pregnancy study. V usage is TRBV11-3 and J usage is TRBJ2-3; 9 bases are shared with TRBD1. Sequencing used CD4+ T cells from peripheral blood mononuclear cells, obtained in the first trimester of pregnancy. The chain's CDR3 is CASSPGQGFSDTQYF. CDR3 coding DNA: TGTGCCAGCAGCCCTGGACAGGGGTTCTCAGATACGCAGTATTTT. The full variable domain, rest sourced from reference TRBV11-3 and TRBJ2-3, is EAGVVQSPRYKIIEKKQPVAFWCNPISGHNTLYWYLQNLGQGPELLIRYENEEAVDDSQLPKDRFSAERLKGVDSTLKIQPAELGDSAVYLCASSPGQGFSDTQYFGPGTRLTVL.